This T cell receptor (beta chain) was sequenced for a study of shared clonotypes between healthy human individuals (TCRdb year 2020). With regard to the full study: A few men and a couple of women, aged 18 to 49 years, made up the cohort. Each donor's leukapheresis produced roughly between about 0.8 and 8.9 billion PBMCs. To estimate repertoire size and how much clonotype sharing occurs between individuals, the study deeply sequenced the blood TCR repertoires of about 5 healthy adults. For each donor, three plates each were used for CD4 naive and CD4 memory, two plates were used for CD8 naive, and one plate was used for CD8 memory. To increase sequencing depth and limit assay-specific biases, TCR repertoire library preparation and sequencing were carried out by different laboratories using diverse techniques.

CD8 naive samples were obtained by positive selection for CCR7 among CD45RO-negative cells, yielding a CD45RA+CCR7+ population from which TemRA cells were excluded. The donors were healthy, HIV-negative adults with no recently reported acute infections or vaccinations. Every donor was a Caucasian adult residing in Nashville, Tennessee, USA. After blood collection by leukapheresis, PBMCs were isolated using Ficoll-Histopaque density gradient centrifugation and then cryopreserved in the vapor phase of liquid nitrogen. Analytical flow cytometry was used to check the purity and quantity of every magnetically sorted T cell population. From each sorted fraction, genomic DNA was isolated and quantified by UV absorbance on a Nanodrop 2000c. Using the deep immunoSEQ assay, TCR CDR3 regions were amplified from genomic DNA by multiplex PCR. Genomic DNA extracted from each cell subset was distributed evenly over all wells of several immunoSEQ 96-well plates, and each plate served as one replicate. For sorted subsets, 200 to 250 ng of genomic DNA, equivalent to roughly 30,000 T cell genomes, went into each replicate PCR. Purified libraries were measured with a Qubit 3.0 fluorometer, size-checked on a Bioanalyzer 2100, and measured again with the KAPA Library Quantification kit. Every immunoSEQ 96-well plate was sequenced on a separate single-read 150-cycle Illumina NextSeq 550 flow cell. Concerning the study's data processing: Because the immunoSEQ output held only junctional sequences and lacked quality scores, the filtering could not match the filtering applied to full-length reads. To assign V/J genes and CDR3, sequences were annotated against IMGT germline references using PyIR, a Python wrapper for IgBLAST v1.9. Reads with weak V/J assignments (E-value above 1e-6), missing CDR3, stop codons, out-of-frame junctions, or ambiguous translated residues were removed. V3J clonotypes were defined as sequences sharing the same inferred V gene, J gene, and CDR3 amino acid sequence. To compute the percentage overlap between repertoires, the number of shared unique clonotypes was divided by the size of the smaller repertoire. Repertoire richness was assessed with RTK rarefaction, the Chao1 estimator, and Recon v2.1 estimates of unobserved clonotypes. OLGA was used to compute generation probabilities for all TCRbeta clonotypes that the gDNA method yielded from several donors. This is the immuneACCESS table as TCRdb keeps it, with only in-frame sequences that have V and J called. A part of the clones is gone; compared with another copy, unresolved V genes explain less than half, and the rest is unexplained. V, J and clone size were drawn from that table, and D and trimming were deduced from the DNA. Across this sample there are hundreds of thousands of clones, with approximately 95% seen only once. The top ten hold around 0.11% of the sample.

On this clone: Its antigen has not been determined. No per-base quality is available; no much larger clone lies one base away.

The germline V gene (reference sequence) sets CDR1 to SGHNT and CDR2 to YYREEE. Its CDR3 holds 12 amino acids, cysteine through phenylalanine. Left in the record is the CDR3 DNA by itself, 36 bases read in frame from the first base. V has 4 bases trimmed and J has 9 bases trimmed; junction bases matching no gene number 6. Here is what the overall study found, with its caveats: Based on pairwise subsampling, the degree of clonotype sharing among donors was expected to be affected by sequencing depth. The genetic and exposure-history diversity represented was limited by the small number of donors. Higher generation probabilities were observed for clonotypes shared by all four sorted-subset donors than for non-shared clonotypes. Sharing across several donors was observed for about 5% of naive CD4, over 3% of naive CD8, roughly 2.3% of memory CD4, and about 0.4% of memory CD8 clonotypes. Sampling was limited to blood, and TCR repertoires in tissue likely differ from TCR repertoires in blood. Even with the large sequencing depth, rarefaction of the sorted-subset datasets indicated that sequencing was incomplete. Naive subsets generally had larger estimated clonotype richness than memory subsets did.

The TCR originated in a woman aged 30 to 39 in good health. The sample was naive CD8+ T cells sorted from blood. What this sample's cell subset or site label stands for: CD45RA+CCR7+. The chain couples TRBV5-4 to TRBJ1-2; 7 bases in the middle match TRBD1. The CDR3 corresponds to CASSPTGESYTF. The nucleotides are TGTGCCAGCAGCCCCACAGGGGAGAGCTACACCTTC.